The next 30 T cell receptor beta chains were all read from a single sample in a study of identifying expanded T cells in peripheral blood (dated by TCRdb to the late 2010s). Library creation used the immunoSEQ multiplex PCR assay. The clones in this table, taken by TCRdb from immuneACCESS, are in-frame only. Not every clone is retained; where verified, under half of the shortfall comes from an unresolved V gene, and the cause of the rest is unknown. In all, the sample holds about 91,000 clones, and around 88% of those were seen once. Together, the top ten hold about 4% of the sample. Sequenced material: blood. These receptors all stem from a person aged 18 to 70 in good health.

The chain links TRBV30 to TRBJ2-3, with D uncertain. CDR3 length: 11 residues. CDR1 and CDR2 from the germline V gene are GTSNPN and SVGIG (reference sequence). The V end was cut by 1 base, the J end by 1 base, with 0 bases between. CDR3 in amino acids: CAWSGTDTQYF. The CDR3 region has the DNA TGTGCCTGGAGTGGCACAGATACGCAGTATTTT.

The J gene is TRBJ1-5, the V gene TRBV19; D is perhaps TRBD1 (5 bases). CDR3 length equals 17 residues. CDR1 and CDR2 (germline): LNHDA, SQIVND (reference sequence). V was shortened by 6 bases and J by 3 bases, with 21 bases between the two germline ends. The CDR3 sequence is CASSLIRGAGPNQPQHF. The CDR3 nucleotides read TGTGCCAGTAGCCTCATCCGAGGGGCCGGGCCCAATCAGCCCCAGCATTTT.

The chain links TRBV18 to TRBJ1-6; D unresolved. Germline lookup yields CDR1 KGHSH and CDR2 LQKENI. Trimming shortened V by 1 base and J by 9 bases, and 7 bases separated the two germline ends. This CDR3 has 13 amino acids. The CDR3 loop reads CASSPQNRSPLHF. The CDR3, as DNA: TGTGCCAGCTCACCACAGAATCGTTCACCCCTCCACTTT. Variable domain in full (rest from reference TRBV18 and TRBJ1-6): NAGVMQNPRHLVRRRGQEARLRCSPMKGHSHVYWYRQLPEEGLKFMVYLQKENIIDESGMPKERFSAEFPKEGPSILRIQQVVRGDSAAYFCASSPQNRSPLHFGNGTRLTVT.

This clone has just a few counts. The rearrangement links TRBV6-5 to TRBJ2-7, with TRBD2 identical over 11 bases. The CDR3 covers 15 residues. Germline CDR1 MNHEY, CDR2 SVGAGI. Trimming cost V 4 bases and J 5 bases; bases outside gene matches: 7. DNA of the CDR3: TGTGCCAGCAGTTTGCTAGCGGGAGGACCCCACGAGCAGTACTTC. It translates to CASSLLAGGPHEQYF.

This rearrangement joins TRBV7-3 to TRBJ2-5, with D perhaps TRBD2 (5 bases). V was pared by 3 bases and J by 3 bases, with 14 bases between. Germline assignment: CDR1 SGHTA and CDR2 FQGTGA. The CDR3 has 15 residues. CDR3 DNA sequence: TGTGCCAGCAGCTTGGGTGGGAGAATAAAAGAGACCCAGTACTTC. Amino acids: CASSLGGRIKETQYF.

The J gene is TRBJ1-4, the V gene TRBV7-9; a weak D match, TRBD1 (6 bases). V was shortened by 5 bases and J by 7 bases, with 20 bases between the two germline ends. The CDR3 contains 16 residues. In germline, CDR1 is SEHNR, CDR2 FQNEAQ (reference sequence). The CDR3 is CASSLGWDRTVEKLFF. In DNA form, the CDR3 reads TGTGCCAGCAGCCTCGGTTGGGATCGGACAGTTGAAAAACTGTTTTTT.

The chain uses TRBV10-2 and TRBJ2-3; 11 bases fit TRBD2. Germline V gives CDR1 WSHSY, CDR2 SAAADI. V lost 6 bases to trimming and J lost 2 bases; unmatched junction nucleotides: 4. This CDR3 is built from 15 residues. Written as DNA, the CDR3 is TGCGCCAGCAGGGGACTAGCGGACCCCACAGATACGCAGTATTTT. This codes for CASRGLADPTDTQYF.

The chain links TRBV9 to TRBJ2-7; 10 positions match TRBD2. The J segment lost 0 bases and the V segment lost 3 bases, leaving 3 bases of the junction unmatched. Per germline, CDR1 SGDLS and CDR2 YYNGEE. There are 15 residues in the CDR3. CDR3 DNA: TGTGCCAGCAGCGAGGGGACTAGCGCCTCCTACGAGCAGTACTTC. Translated, it gives CASSEGTSASYEQYF.

This sequence joins TRBV18 and TRBJ1-3; D ambiguous. The germline V gene has CDR1 KGHSH and CDR2 LQKENI. Trimming cost V 2 bases and J 4 bases, with 12 bases left between them. CDR3 length: 15 amino acids. DNA for the CDR3: TGTGCCAGCTCACCAGGCCGGGGAGGAGGAAACACCATATATTTT. Amino acids: CASSPGRGGGNTIYF.

V gene TRBV30 combines with J gene TRBJ2-7; D may match TRBD1 or TRBD2 (5 bases each). The V end was cut by 2 bases, the J end by 4 bases, with 18 bases between. Germline-derived CDR1 and CDR2 are GTSNPN and SVGIG (reference sequence). The CDR3 runs 15 residues. CDR3 bases: TGTGCCTGGAGTAAGCCGGGTGGGGACCCATACGAGCAGTACTTC. Encoded protein: CAWSKPGGDPYEQYF. The entire variable domain, with the rest obtained from reference TRBV30 and TRBJ2-7, is as follows: SQTIHQWPATLVQPVGSPLSLECTVEGTSNPNLYWYRQAAGRGLQLLFYSVGIGQISSEVPQNLSASRPQDRQFILSSKKLLLSDSGFYLCAWSKPGGDPYEQYFGPGTRLTVT.

J is TRBJ2-7 and V is TRBV6-5; D could derive from TRBD1 or TRBD2 (5 bases each). From germline, CDR1 is MNHEY and CDR2 SVGAGI. Trimming left V 2 bases short and J 1 base short, with 12 bases between. The CDR3 length is 15 residues. The CDR3 protein is CASSYGTNPSYEQYF. The CDR3 bases are TGTGCCAGCAGTTACGGGACCAACCCATCCTACGAGCAGTACTTC.

The rearrangement uses TRBV4-1 and TRBJ2-7; D uncertain. V gave up 3 bases and J gave up 3 bases, with 9 bases separating them. Germline V gives CDR1 MGHRA, CDR2 YSYEKL. The CDR3 consists of 13 residues. DNA of the CDR3: TGCGCCAGCAGCCAGGGCTTCAACTACGAGCAGTACTTC. Encoded protein: CASSQGFNYEQYF.

The chain joins TRBV7-2 to TRBJ2-2; 10 bases align to TRBD2. After removal of 5 bases from V and 5 bases from J, the junction contained 5 bases not matched to a gene. This CDR3 is 15 amino acids long. CDR1 and CDR2 from the germline V gene are SGHTA and FQGNSA. CDR3: CASSPRLAGTGELFF. CDR3 coding DNA: TGTGCCAGCAGCCCCCGACTAGCGGGTACCGGGGAGCTGTTTTTT.

This clone was observed once. This rearrangement joins TRBV6-6 to TRBJ1-2; weak D call: TRBD1 (6 bases). Germline loops: CDR1 MNHNY, CDR2 SVGAGI (reference sequence). This CDR3 spans 15 amino acids. With 7 bases removed from V and 7 bases from J, the gap between germline ends came to 22 bases. CDR3 sequence reads: CASNPTLGGLSGYTF. As DNA, the CDR3 is TGTGCCAGCAACCCTACGTTAGGGGGGCTCAGTGGCTACACCTTC.

The chain employs TRBV28 and TRBJ1-3; 9 bases fit TRBD1. V lost 6 bases, J lost 4 bases, and 16 bases stayed unmatched. The CDR3 length is 18 residues. Germline V gene data show CDR1 as MDHEN and CDR2 as SYDVKM. The CDR3 here is CASSRIPSTGGEGNTIYF. CDR3 DNA: TGTGCCAGCAGCCGTATCCCCTCTACAGGGGGCGAAGGAAACACCATATATTTT.

CDR3 DNA sequence: TGTGCCAGCAGCCTACGCACCGGGGAGCTGTTTTTT. Residues: CASSLRTGELFF. The gene calls are TRBV9 and TRBJ2-2; no reliable D call. Germline CDR1 SGDLS, CDR2 YYNGEE. Trimming removed 4 bases at V and 4 bases at J, with 5 bases between. The CDR3 is 12 amino acids.

The chain joins TRBV10-3 to TRBJ2-7, with TRBD1 matching over 8 bases. The CDR3 is made up of 14 amino acids. Germline trimming cut 2 bases from V and 3 bases from J; bases unmatched to any gene: 3. Germline assignment: CDR1 ENHRY and CDR2 SYGVKD. CDR3 nucleotide sequence: TGTGCCATCAGTGAGGGACAGGGTCGCTACGAGCAGTACTTC. Translation: CAISEGQGRYEQYF.

The chain couples TRBV7-2 to TRBJ2-1, with 9 bases that match TRBD2. CDR3 length equals 16 residues. Trimming took 2 bases from V and 9 from J; bases not matched to a gene: 11. Germline CDR1 and CDR2: SGHTA and FQGNSA. The CDR3 coding sequence is TGTGCCAGCAGCTTAACCCTCTTGGGTAGCGGGGGTGAGCAGTTCTTC. Its translation: CASSLTLLGSGGEQFF.

On this clone itself: Other DNA sequences in the sample encode the same CDR3. The chain's CDR3 is CSTGTGAYEQYF. The CDR3 region has the DNA TGCAGTACTGGGACAGGGGCCTACGAGCAGTACTTC. The chain has TRBV29-1 and TRBJ2-7; 10 nucleotides line up with TRBD1. Germline V gene sequence: CDR1 SQVTM, CDR2 ANQGSEA. The CDR3 totals 12 residues.

This chain uses TRBV27 with TRBJ2-3; D is undetermined. V was pared by 1 base and J by 0 bases, with 5 bases between. The CDR3 is made up of 14 amino acids. CDR1 and CDR2 from the germline V gene are MNHEY and SMNVEV (reference sequence). The CDR3 bases are TGTGCCAGCAGTTTATACAGAAGCACAGATACGCAGTATTTT. Protein product: CASSLYRSTDTQYF.

This clone has more than one count but fewer than ten. This rearrangement joins TRBV25-1 to TRBJ2-2; TRBD1 is a possible D gene (5 bases). The CDR3 contains 14 residues. The germline V and J ends were trimmed by 0 bases and 3 bases, with 5 bases remaining between them. Germline CDR1 is MGHDK and CDR2 is SYGVNS. CDR3 DNA: TGTGCCAGCAGTGAATACAGGGACACCGGGGAGCTGTTTTTT. As protein: CASSEYRDTGELFF.

The chain couples TRBV6-5 to TRBJ1-1, with unresolved D. The CDR3 runs 14 residues. Germline-derived CDR1 and CDR2 are MNHEY and SVGAGI. V lost 0 bases, J lost 1 base, and 6 bases lay in between. In DNA form, the CDR3 reads TGTGCCAGCAGTTACTCCGTGGGGAACACTGAAGCTTTCTTT. Residues: CASSYSVGNTEAFF.

This chain connects TRBV7-8 to TRBJ2-7; TRBD2 is a possible D gene (6 bases). Germline CDR1 is SGHVS and CDR2 is FQNEAQ. The V end lost 2 bases, the J end lost 5 bases, and 19 bases lay between the germline ends. The CDR3 is made up of 16 amino acids. CDR3 in amino acids: CASSLSLGSLFHEQYF. CDR3 DNA: TGTGCCAGCAGCTTAAGCCTCGGGAGTCTATTTCACGAGCAGTACTTC.

The genes are TRBV7-9 and TRBJ1-5, with a weak D call TRBD1 (6 bases). Trimming shortened V by 5 bases and J by 5 bases, and 19 bases separated the two germline ends. The CDR3 covers 16 residues. Germline CDR1 reads SEHNR; CDR2 reads FQNEAQ (reference sequence). Here the CDR3 DNA reads TGTGCCAGCAGCCAAGATCGAGAAGGGGGGTATCAGCCCCAGCATTTT. The encoded protein is CASSQDREGGYQPQHF.

The CDR3 here is CASTRTGATHSPLHF. The CDR3 nucleotides read TGTGCCAGCACCCGGACAGGAGCTACCCATTCACCCCTCCACTTT. This sequence joins TRBV28 and TRBJ1-6, with TRBD1 matching 7 bases. From germline, CDR1 is MDHEN and CDR2 SYDVKM. The length of the CDR3 is 15 residues. J gave up 8 bases and V 7 bases, and 11 bases lay outside the gene matches.

The genes are TRBV5-5 and TRBJ1-5, with a weak D call TRBD1 (6 bases). The CDR3 covers 14 residues. Germline V gene data show CDR1 as SGHKS and CDR2 as YYEKEE (reference sequence). V lost 2 bases and J lost 3, with 9 bases in between. The chain's CDR3 is CASSFWGPNQPQHF. CDR3 bases: TGTGCCAGCAGCTTCTGGGGGCCCAATCAGCCCCAGCATTTT.

The rearrangement uses TRBV10-1 and TRBJ2-3; 14 positions agree with TRBD2. Unmatched junction bases numbered 15, after V lost 4 bases and J lost 0 bases. In germline, CDR1 is WNHNN, CDR2 SYGVQD (reference sequence). There are 21 residues in the CDR3. CDR3 sequence: CASSGTKGLAGGPTSTDTQYF. Written as DNA, the CDR3 is TGCGCCAGCAGTGGAACGAAAGGACTAGCGGGAGGCCCAACTAGCACAGATACGCAGTATTTT.

Comments on this clone: Other DNA sequences in the same sample also yield this CDR3. This sequence joins TRBV5-8 and TRBJ2-7; a possible D gene is TRBD1 (6 bases). Germline V CDR1 and CDR2: SGHTS, YDEGEE. CDR3 length: 13 amino acids. With 5 bases removed from V and 4 bases from J, the gap between germline ends came to 13 bases. This chain's CDR3 is CASSLRTAYEQYF. The CDR3 coding sequence is TGTGCCAGCAGTCTCAGGACAGCTTACGAGCAGTACTTC.

V gene TRBV2 combines with J gene TRBJ2-2; D gene ambiguous. The CDR3 is made up of 12 amino acids. Trimming took off 9 bases at V and 3 bases at J, with 8 bases between the two ends. CDR1 SNHLY and CDR2 FYNNEI come from the germline V gene. The CDR3: CARTDDTGELFF. CDR3 nucleotide sequence: TGTGCCAGGACGGACGACACCGGGGAGCTGTTTTTT.

The V and J genes are TRBV10-3 and TRBJ2-3; D is possibly TRBD2 (6 bases). V was shortened by 2 bases and J by 0 bases, with 9 bases between the two germline ends. From germline, CDR1 is ENHRY and CDR2 SYGVKD. The CDR3 is 15 amino acids. CDR3 bases: TGTGCCATCAGTGAGGGGAGGACGAGCACAGATACGCAGTATTTT. It specifies CAISEGRTSTDTQYF.